This T cell receptor (beta chain) was sequenced for a study of sequential checkpoint blockade in melanoma. Turning to the study itself: After both sequences, patients received maintenance nivolumab.

This table comes from immunoSEQ multiplex PCR, and its TCRdb copy is limited to in-frame clones, with some not included. Seen here are about 4,900 clones, approximately 39% observed once, and the top ten hold under 7%. This clone ranks as medium-sized. Treatment specified: randomized to nivolumab then ipilimumab (arm A) or the reverse (arm B). CDR3 length equals 15 residues. Germline CDR1 SGHNT, CDR2 YENEEA. Deletions cut 5 bases from V and 2 bases from J, with 15 bases between. The receptor was isolated from a human donor with melanoma. The chain combines TRBV11-3 with TRBJ2-5; D call uncertain. The material sequenced was tumor tissue (inferred from file names), taken from a patient given nivolumab and ipilimumab in sequence. The CDR3 region has the DNA TGTGCCAGCAGCCCCGGGTCGATTGGACAAGAGACCCAGTACTTC. This sequence encodes CASSPGSIGQETQYF. Drawing the rest from reference TRBV11-3 and TRBJ2-5, the complete variable domain is EAGVVQSPRYKIIEKKQPVAFWCNPISGHNTLYWYLQNLGQGPELLIRYENEEAVDDSQLPKDRFSAERLKGVDSTLKIQPAELGDSAVYLCASSPGSIGQETQYFGPGTRLLVL.